The clone carrying this TCR beta chain was observed a few times. Its antigen is unknown. The sample originates from a study of T cell clones after liver transplantation. Across the study: Three of the eight recipients were HCV-positive; the rest had non-autoimmune, non-viral transplant indications. Without induction therapy, subjects received standard immunosuppression until 12-24 months post-transplant.

Broader study findings: Compared with third party-reactive sequences, donor-reactive ones declined more, independent of withdrawal success.

The assay was immunoSEQ multiplex PCR, and TCRdb's table has in-frame clones only and misses some. The top ten clones hold about 9.7% of a sample with tens of thousands of clones, approximately 77% of them seen once. V lost 2 bases and J lost 4, with 18 bases in between. CDR3 length: 16 amino acids. Germline CDR1 and CDR2: GTSNPN and SVGIG (reference sequence). This sample comprised CD4+ T cells from blood, obtained at the 22-month timepoint. This sequence joins TRBV30 and TRBJ1-5, with D hard to call. This sequence was found in a human patient who received a liver transplant. Some T cells may be provided by the graft donor. CDR3 protein: CAWSLSTRVGNQPQHF. The CDR3 DNA follows: TGTGCCTGGAGTCTCTCCACAAGGGTCGGAAATCAGCCCCAGCATTTT.